This entry concerns a single T cell receptor beta chain. In the authors' methods: Scientists estimated how many nucleated cells there were by amplifying reference gene primers. Only in-frame clones appear in the TCRdb table, and some are missing; sequencing was by immunoSEQ multiplex PCR. V, J and clone size are those of that table, while D and trimming were read from the DNA. This sample has roughly 120,000 clones; around nine tenths occur once, and the top ten carry roughly 4.5%. This entry comes from a study of blood T cell repertoires in COVID-19. Study summary: Sample material is recorded as cDNA or gDNA derived from T cells, B-cell-depleted T cells, or PBMCs.

The trim removed 1 base at V and 4 bases at J, leaving 6 bases unmatched. Germline assignment: CDR1 SGHDT and CDR2 YYEEEE. The CDR3 has 15 residues. The genes are TRBV5-6 and TRBJ2-7; 9 bases match TRBD2. The sample comprised peripheral blood. The receptor comes from a middle-aged man with acute or convalescent COVID-19. The CDR3 DNA is TGTGCCAGCAGCTTGCTGCTAGCGGGGCTTTACGAGCAGTACTTC. It encodes CASSLLLAGLYEQYF.